The subject of this entry is one TCR beta chain. Its specificity is not known. This specimen belongs to a study of cytomegalovirus exposure and HLA in healthy donors. Whole-study results and caveats: Rarity marked most TCR sequences, yet some public TCRs occurred in many donors.

Only in-frame clones appear in the TCRdb table, and some are missing; sequencing was by immunoSEQ multiplex PCR. This table has fewer than 150,000 clones, around 88% appearing once. The germline gives CDR1 MNHNY, CDR2 SVGAGI (reference sequence). The CDR3 has 13 residues. Trimming took off 5 bases at V and 3 bases at J, with 7 bases between the two ends. Sequencing was carried out using PBMCs. This clonotype originated in a man aged 18-30 years in good health and CMV-seronegative. V gene TRBV6-6 combines with J gene TRBJ2-2; D gene uncertain. CDR3 sequence: CASSQPDTGELFF. In nucleotides, the CDR3 is TGTGCCAGCAGTCAACCGGACACCGGGGAGCTGTTTTTT.